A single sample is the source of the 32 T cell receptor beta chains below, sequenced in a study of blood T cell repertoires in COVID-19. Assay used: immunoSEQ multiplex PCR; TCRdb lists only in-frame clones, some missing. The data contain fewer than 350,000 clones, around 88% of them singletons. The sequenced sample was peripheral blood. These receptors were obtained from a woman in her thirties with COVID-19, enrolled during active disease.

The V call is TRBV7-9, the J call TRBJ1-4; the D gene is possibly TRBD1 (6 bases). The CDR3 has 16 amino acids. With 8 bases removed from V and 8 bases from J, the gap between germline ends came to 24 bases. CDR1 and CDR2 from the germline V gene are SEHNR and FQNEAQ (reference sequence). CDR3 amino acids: CASGSGGAGYREKLFF. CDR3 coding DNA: TGTGCCAGCGGATCGGGGGGGGCCGGGTATAGAGAAAAACTGTTTTTT.

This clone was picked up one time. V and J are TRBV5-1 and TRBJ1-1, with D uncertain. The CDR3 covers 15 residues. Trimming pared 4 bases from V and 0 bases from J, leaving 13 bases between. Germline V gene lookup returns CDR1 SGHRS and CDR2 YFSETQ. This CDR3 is CASSLTTGMNTEAFF. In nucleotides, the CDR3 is TGCGCCAGCAGCCTTACGACGGGTATGAACACTGAAGCTTTCTTT.

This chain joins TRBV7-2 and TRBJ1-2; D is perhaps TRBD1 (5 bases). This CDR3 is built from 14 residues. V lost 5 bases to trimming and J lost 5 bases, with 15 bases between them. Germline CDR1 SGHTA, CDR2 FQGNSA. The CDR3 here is CASSPPGGGYGYTF. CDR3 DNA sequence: TGTGCCAGCAGCCCCCCGGGGGGAGGTTATGGCTACACCTTC.

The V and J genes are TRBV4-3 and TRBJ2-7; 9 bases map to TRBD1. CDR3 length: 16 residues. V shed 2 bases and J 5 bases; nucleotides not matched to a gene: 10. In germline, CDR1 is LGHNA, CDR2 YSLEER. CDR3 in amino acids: CASSQTVWGQGNEQYF. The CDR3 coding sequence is TGCGCCAGCAGCCAAACCGTCTGGGGACAGGGAAACGAGCAGTACTTC.

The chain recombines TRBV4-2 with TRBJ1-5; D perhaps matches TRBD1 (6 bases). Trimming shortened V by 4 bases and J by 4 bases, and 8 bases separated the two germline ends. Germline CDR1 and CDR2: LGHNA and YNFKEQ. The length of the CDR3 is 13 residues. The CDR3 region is CASSPDRNQPQHF. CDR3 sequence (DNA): TGTGCCAGCAGCCCCGACAGGAATCAGCCCCAGCATTTT.

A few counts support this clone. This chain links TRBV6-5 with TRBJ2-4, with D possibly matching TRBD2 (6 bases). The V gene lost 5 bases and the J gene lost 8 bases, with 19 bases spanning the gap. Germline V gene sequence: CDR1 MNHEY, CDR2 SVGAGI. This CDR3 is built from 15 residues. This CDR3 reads CASSIAVSGRDIQYF. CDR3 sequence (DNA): TGTGCCAGCAGTATAGCGGTGTCGGGGCGTGACATTCAGTACTTC.

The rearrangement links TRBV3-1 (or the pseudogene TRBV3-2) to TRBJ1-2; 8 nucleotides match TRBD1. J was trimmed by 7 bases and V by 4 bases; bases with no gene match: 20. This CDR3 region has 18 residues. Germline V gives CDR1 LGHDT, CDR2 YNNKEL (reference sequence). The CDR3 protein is CASSRSGSDRARGSGYTF. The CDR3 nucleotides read TGTGCCAGCAGCCGCTCAGGGTCGGACAGGGCCCGGGGTTCTGGCTACACCTTC.

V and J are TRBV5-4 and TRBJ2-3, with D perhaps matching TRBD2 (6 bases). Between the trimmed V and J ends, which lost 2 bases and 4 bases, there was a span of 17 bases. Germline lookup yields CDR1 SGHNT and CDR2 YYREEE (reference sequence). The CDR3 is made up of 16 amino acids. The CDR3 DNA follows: TGTGCCAGCAGCTTAGATCTAGCGCGGGGCGCAGATACGCAGTATTTT. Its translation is CASSLDLARGADTQYF.

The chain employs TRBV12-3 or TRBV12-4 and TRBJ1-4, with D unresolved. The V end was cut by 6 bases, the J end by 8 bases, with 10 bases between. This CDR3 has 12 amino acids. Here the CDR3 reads CASRLFNEKLFF. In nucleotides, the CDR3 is TGTGCCAGCAGACTCTTCAACGAAAAACTGTTTTTT.

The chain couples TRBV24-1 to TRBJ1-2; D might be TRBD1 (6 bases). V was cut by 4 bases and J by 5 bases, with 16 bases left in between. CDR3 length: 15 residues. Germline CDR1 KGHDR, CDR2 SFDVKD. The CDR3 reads CATSDGTLLRYGYTF. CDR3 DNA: TGTGCCACCAGTGACGGGACACTATTACGTTATGGCTACACCTTC.

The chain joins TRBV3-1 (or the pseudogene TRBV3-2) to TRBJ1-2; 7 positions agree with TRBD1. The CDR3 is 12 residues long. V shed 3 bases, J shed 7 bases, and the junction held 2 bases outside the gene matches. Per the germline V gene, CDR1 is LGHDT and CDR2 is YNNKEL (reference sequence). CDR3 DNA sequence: TGTGCCAGCAGCCAGAACAGGGGTGGCTACACCTTC. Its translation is CASSQNRGGYTF.

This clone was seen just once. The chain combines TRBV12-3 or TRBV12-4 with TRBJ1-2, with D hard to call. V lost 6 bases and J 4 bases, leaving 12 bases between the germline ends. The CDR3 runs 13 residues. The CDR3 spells CASSDTEGYGYTF. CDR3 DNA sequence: TGTGCCAGCAGCGATACAGAGGGCTATGGCTACACCTTC.

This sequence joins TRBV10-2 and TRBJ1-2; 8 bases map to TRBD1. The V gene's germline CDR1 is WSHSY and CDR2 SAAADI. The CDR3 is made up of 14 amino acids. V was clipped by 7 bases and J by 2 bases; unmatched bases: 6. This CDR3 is CASNDRGLNYGYTF. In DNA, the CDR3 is TGCGCCAGCAACGACAGGGGACTAAACTATGGCTACACCTTC.

The CDR3 nucleotides are TGTGCCAGCAGCCCCCGGGACAGAACTAGCACAGATACGCAGTATTTT. Its translation: CASSPRDRTSTDTQYF. V and J are TRBV9 and TRBJ2-3, with 7 bases fitting TRBD1. Germline CDR1 SGDLS, CDR2 YYNGEE. V was pared by 4 bases and J by 0 bases, with 8 bases of the junction left unmatched. The CDR3 is 16 amino acids.

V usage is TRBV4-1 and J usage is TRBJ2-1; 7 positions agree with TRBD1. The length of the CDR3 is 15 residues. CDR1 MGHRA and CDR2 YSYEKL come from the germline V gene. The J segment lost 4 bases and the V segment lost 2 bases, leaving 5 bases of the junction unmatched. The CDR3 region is CASSQWDRRYNEQFF. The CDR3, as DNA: TGCGCCAGCAGCCAATGGGACAGACGTTACAATGAGCAGTTCTTC.

In DNA, the CDR3 is TGTGCCAGCAGCCAGGGGGCGAACACTGAAGCTTTCTTT. This encodes CASSQGANTEAFF. This chain links TRBV11-2 with TRBJ1-1, with 8 bases lining up with TRBD1. CDR1 and CDR2 (germline): SGHAT, FQNNGV. The trim removed 5 bases at V and 1 base at J, leaving 0 bases unmatched. The CDR3 spans 13 residues.

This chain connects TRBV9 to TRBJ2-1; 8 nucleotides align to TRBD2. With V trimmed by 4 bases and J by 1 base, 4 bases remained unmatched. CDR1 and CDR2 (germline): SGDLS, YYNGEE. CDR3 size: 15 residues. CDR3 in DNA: TGTGCCAGCAGCCCCATAGCGGGATCCTACAATGAGCAGTTCTTC. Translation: CASSPIAGSYNEQFF.

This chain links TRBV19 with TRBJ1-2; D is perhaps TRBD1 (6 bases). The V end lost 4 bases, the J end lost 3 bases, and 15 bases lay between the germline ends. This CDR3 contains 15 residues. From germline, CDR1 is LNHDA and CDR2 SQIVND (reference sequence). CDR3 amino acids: CASSTGTLKYYGYTF. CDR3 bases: TGTGCCAGTAGTACTGGGACACTAAAGTACTATGGCTACACCTTC.

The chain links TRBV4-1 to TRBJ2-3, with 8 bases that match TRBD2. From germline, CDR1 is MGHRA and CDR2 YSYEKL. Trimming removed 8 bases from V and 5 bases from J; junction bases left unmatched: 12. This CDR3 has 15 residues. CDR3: CASGTGGALIDTQYF. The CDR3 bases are TGCGCCAGCGGAACCGGGGGGGCGTTAATAGATACGCAGTATTTT.

In nucleotides, the CDR3 is TGTGCCAGCAGCTCTAGACAGGGTTACGATACGCAGTATTTT. Protein sequence: CASSSRQGYDTQYF. The chain links TRBV5-8 to TRBJ2-3; 7 nucleotides line up with TRBD1. Looked up from germline, CDR1 is SGHTS and CDR2 is YDEGEE. The CDR3 is 14 amino acids. With 3 bases clipped from V and 6 bases from J, the junction kept 7 bases outside the gene matches.

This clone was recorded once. The CDR3 here is CASRRFDEKLFF. DNA for the CDR3: TGTGCCAGCCGGCGGTTCGATGAAAAACTGTTTTTT. The V call is TRBV6-5, the J call TRBJ1-4, with no clear D. CDR1 and CDR2 from the germline V gene are MNHEY and SVGAGI. Trimming removed 8 bases from V and 6 bases from J, with 10 bases in between. The CDR3 loop spans 12 amino acids.

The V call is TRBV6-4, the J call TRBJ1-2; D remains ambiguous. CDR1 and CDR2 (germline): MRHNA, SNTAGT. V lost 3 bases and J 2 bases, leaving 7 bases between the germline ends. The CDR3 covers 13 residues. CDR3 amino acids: CASSEGENYGYTF. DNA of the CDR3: TGTGCCAGCAGTGAGGGAGAGAACTATGGCTACACCTTC.

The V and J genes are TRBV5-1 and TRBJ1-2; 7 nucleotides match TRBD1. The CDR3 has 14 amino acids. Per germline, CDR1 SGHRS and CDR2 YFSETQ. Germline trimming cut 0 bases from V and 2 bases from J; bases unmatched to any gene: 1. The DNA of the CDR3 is TGCGCCAGCAGCTTGGGGGACAGCAACTATGGCTACACCTTC. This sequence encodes CASSLGDSNYGYTF.

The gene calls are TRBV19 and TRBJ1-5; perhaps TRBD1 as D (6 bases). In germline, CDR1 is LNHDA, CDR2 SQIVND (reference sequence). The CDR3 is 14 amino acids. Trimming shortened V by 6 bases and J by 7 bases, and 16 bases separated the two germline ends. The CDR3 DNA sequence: TGTGCCAGTAGGAAATCCCAGGGGCAACAGCCCCAGCATTTT. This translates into CASRKSQGQQPQHF.

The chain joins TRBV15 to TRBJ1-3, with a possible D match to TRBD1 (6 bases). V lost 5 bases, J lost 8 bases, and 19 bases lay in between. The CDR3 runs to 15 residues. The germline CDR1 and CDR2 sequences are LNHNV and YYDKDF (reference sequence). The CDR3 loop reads CATSLTAGQPDTIYF. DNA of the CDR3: TGTGCCACCAGCCTTACTGCTGGACAGCCTGACACCATATATTTT.

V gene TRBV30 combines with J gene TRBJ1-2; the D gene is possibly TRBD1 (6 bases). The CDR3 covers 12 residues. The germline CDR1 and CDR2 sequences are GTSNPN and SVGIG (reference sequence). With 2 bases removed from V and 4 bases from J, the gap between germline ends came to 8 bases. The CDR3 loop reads CAWSKGGYGYTF. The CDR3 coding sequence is TGTGCCTGGAGTAAAGGGGGCTATGGCTACACCTTC.

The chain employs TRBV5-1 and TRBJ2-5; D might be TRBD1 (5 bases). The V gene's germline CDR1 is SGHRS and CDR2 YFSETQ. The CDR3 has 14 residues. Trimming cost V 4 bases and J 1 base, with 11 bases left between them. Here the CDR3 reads CASSPTESQETQYF. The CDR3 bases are TGCGCCAGCAGCCCGACAGAGAGCCAAGAGACCCAGTACTTC.

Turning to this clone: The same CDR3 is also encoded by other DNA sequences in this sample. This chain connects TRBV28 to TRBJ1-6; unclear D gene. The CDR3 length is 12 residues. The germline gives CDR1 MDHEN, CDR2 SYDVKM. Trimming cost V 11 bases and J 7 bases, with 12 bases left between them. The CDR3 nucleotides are TGTGCCTCGTCCCGGGGAAATTCACCCCTCCACTTT. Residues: CASSRGNSPLHF.

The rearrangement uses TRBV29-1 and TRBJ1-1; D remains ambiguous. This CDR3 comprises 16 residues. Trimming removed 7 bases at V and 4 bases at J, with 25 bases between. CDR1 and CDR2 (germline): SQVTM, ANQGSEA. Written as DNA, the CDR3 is TGCAGCGGGGAGGAGCCGGGTCCTACCTTAGGCACTGAAGCTTTCTTT. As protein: CSGEEPGPTLGTEAFF. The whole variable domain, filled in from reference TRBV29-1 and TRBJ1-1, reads SAVISQKPSRDICQRGTSLTIQCQVDSQVTMMFWYRQQPGQSLTLIATANQGSEATYESGFVIDKFPISRPNLTFSTLTVSNMSPEDSSIYLCSGEEPGPTLGTEAFFGQGTRLTVV.

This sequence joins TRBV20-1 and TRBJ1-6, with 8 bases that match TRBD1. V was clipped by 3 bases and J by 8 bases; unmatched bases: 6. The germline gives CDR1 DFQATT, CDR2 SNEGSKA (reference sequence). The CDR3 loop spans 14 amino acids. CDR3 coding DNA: TGCAGTGCTAGTAGTGGACAGGGTGATTCACCCCTCCACTTT. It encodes CSASSGQGDSPLHF.

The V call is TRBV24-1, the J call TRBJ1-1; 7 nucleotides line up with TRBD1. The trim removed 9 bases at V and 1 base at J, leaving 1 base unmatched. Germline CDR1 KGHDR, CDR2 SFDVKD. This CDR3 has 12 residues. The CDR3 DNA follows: TGTGCCACCCGGGACAGGAACACTGAAGCTTTCTTT. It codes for CATRDRNTEAFF.

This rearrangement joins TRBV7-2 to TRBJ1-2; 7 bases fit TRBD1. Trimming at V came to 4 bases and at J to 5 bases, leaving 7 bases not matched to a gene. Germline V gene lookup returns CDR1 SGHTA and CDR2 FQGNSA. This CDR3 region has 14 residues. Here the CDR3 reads CASSSRTGEYGYTF. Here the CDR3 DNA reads TGTGCCAGCAGCTCGCGGACAGGAGAATATGGCTACACCTTC. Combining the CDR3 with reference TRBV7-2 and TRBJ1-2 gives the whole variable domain GAGVSQSPSNKVTEKGKDVELRCDPISGHTALYWYRQSLGQGLEFLIYFQGNSAPDKSGLPSDRFSAERTGGSVSTLTIQRTQQEDSAVYLCASSSRTGEYGYTFGSGTRLTVV.